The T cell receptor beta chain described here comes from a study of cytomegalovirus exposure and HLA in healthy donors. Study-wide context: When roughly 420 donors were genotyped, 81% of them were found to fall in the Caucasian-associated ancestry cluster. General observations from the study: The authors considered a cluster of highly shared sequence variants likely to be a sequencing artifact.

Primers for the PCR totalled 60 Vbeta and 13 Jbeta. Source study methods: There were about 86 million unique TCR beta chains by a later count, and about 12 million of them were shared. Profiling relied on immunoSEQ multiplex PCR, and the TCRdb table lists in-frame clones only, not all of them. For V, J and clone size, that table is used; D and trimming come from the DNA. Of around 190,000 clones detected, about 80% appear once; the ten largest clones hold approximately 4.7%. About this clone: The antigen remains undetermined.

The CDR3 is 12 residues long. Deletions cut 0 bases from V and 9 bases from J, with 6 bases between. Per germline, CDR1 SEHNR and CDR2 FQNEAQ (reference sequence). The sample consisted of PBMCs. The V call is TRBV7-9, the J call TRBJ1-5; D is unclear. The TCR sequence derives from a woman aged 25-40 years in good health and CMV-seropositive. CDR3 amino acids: CASSLASGPQHF. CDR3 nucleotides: TGTGCCAGCAGCTTAGCTTCAGGGCCCCAGCATTTT.